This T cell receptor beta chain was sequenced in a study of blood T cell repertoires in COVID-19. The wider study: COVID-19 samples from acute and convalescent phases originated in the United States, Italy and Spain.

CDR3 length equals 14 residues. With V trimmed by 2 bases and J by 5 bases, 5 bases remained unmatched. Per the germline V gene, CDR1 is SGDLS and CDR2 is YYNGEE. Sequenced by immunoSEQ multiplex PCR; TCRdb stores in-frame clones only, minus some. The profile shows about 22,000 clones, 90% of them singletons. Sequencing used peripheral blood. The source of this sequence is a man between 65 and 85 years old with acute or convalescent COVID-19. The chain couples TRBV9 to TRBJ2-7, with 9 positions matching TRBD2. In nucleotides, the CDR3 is TGTGCCAGCAGCGTTAGCGGGAGATCTAACGAGCAGTACTTC. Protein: CASSVSGRSNEQYF.